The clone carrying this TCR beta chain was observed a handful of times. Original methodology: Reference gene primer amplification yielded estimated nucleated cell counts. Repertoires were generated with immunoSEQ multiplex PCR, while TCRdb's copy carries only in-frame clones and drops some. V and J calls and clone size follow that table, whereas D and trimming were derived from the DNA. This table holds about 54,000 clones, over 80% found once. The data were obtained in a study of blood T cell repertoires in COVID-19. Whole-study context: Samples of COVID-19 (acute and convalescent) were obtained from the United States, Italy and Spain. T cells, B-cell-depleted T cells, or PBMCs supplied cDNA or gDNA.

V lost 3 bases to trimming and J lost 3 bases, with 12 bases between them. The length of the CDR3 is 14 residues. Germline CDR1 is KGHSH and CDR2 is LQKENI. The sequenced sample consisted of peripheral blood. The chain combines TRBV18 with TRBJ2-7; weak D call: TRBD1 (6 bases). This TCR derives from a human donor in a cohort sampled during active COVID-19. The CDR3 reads CASSPGGQFYEQYF. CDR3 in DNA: TGTGCCAGCTCACCGGGCGGACAGTTCTACGAGCAGTACTTC.